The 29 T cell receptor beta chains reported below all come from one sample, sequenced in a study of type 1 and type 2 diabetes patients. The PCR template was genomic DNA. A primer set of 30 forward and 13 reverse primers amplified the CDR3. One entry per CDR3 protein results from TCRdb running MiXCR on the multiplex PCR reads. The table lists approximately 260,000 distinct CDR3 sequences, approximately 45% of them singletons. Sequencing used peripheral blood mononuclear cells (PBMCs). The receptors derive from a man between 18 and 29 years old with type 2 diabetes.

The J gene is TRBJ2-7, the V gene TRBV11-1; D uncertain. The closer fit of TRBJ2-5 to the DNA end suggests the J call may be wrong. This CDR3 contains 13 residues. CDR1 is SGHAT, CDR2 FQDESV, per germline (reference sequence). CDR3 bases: TGTGCCAGCAGCCCGACACGGGCACAGACCCAGTACTTC. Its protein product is CASSPTRAQTQYF.

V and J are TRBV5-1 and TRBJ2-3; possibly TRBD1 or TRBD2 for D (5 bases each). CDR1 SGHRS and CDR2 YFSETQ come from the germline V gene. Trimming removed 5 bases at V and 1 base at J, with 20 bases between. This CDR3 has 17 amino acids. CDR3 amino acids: CASRTQPRGAGTDTQYF. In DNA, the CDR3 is TGCGCCAGCAGAACCCAACCACGGGGCGCGGGCACAGATACGCAGTATTTT.

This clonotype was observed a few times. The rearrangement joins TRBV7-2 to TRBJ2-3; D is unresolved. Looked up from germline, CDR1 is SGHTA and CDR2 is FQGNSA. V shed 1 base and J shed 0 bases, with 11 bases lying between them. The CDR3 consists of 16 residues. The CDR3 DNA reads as TGTGCCAGCAGCTTAGGGGCCGGCCCTAGCACAGATACGCAGTATTTT. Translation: CASSLGAGPSTDTQYF. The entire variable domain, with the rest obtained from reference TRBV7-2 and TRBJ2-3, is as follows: GAGVSQSPSNKVTEKGKDVELRCDPISGHTALYWYRQSLGQGLEFLIYFQGNSAPDKSGLPSDRFSAERTGGSVSTLTIQRTQQEDSAVYLCASSLGAGPSTDTQYFGPGTRLTVL.

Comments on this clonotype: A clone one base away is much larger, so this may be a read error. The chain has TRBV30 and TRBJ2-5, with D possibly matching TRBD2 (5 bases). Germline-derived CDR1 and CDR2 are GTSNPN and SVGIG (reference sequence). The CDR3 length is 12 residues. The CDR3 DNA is TGTGCCTGGTTCCGGGGAATGGAGACCCAGCACTTC. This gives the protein CAWFRGMETQHF.

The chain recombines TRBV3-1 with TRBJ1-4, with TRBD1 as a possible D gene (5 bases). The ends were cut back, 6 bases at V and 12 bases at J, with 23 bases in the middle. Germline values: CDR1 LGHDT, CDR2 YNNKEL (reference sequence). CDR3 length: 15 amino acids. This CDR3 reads CASRWGRTGLGELFF. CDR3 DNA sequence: TGTGCCAGCAGATGGGGTCGGACGGGCCTGGGGGAACTGTTTTTT.

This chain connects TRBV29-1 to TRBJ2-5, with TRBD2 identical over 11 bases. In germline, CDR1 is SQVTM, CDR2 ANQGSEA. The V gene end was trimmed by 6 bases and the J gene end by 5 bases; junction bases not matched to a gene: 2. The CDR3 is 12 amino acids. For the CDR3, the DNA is TGCAGCGTACTAGCGGGGGACGAGACCCAGTACTTC. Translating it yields CSVLAGDETQYF.

This CDR3 is CASSFGLGGTGNEQFF. The CDR3 coding sequence is TGTGCCAGCAGCTTCGGTCTTGGCGGGACGGGCAATGAGCAGTTCTTC. V gene TRBV7-9 combines with J gene TRBJ2-1, with D possibly being TRBD2 (6 bases). The CDR3 consists of 16 residues. The V end lost 3 bases, the J end lost 6 bases, and 18 bases lay between the germline ends. Germline CDR1 and CDR2: SEHNR and FQNEAQ (reference sequence).

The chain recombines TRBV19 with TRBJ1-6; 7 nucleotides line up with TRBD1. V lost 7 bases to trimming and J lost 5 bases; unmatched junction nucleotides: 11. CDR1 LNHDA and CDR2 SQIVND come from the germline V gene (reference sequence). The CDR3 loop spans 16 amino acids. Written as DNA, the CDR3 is TGTGCCAGTACCCGAATTGGGACAGACGATAATTCACCCCTCCACTTT. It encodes CASTRIGTDDNSPLHF.

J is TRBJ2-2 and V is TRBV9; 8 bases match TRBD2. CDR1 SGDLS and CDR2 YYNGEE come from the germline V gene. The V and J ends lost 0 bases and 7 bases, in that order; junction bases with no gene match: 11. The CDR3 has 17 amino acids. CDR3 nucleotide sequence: TGTGCCAGCAGCGTAGAGGGAAGCGGGGGACTCCACGGGGAGCTGTTTTTT. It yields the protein CASSVEGSGGLHGELFF.

The CDR3 DNA reads TGTGCCAGCAGGGCAGGGGTTACCCACCGAGACTACGAGCAGTACTTC. Translation gives CASRAGVTHRDYEQYF. The chain couples TRBV12-3 or TRBV12-4 to TRBJ2-7, with D possibly matching TRBD1 (6 bases). Trimming stripped 6 bases from V and 3 bases from J, with 21 bases between. The CDR3 totals 16 residues.

CDR3 coding DNA: TGTGCCACCAGCAGAGATTTGGGGACCGGGAGGCCGTATGGCTACACCTTC. Its translation is CATSRDLGTGRPYGYTF. The rearrangement uses TRBV15 and TRBJ1-2; a possible D gene is TRBD1 (5 bases). This CDR3 comprises 17 residues. Trimming pared 0 bases from V and 5 bases from J, leaving 19 bases between. Germline CDR1 reads LNHNV; CDR2 reads YYDKDF (reference sequence).

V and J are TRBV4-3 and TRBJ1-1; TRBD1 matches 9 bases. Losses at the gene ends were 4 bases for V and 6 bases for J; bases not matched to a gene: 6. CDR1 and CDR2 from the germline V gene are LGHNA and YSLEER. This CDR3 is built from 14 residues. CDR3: CASSPDRGYAEAFF. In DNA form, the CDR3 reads TGCGCCAGCAGCCCCGACAGGGGGTACGCTGAAGCTTTCTTT.

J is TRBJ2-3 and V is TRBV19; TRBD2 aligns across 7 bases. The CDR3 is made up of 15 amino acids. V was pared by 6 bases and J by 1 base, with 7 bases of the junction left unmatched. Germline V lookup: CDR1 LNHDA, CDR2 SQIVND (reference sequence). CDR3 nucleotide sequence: TGTGCCAGTAGGTATAGCGGGTTGGGCACAGATACGCAGTATTTT. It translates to CASRYSGLGTDTQYF.

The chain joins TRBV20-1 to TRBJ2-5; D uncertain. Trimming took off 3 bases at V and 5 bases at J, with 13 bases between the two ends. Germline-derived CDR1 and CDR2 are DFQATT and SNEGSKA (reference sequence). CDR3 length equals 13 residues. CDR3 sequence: CSARTRIVETQYF. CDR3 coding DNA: TGCAGTGCTAGGACCAGGATAGTGGAGACCCAGTACTTC.

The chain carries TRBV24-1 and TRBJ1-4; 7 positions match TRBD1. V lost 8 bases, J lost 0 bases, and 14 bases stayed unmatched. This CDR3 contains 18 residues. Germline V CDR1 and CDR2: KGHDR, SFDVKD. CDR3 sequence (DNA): TGTGCCACCAAAAGTCCCAGGGGGGGACTTACAACTAATGAAAAACTGTTTTTT. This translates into CATKSPRGGLTTNEKLFF.

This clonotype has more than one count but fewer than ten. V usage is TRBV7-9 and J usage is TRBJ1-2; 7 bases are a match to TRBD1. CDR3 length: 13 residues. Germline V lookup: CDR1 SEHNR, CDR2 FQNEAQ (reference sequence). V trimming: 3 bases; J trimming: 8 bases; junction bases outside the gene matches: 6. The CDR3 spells CASSFGQVVGYTF. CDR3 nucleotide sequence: TGTGCCAGCAGCTTTGGACAGGTGGTAGGCTACACCTTC.

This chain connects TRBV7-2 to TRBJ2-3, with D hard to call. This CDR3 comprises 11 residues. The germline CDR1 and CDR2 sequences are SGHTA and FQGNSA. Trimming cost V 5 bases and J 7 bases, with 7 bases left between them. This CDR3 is CASSPEYTQYF. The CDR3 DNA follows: TGTGCCAGCAGCCCAGAATATACGCAGTATTTT.

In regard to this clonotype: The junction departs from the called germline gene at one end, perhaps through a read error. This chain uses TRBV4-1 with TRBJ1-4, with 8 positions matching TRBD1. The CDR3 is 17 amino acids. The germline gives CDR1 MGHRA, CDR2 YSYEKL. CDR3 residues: CASSQDPGTGGNEKLFF. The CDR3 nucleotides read TGTGCCAGCAGCCAAGATCCCGGGACAGGAGGAAATGAAAAACTGTTTTTT.

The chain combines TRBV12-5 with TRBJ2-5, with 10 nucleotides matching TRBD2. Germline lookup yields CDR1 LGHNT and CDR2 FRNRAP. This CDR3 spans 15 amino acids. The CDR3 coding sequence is TGTGCCAGCAGCCGCGAGCGGGGGGGTATAGAGACCCAGTACTTC. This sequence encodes CASSRERGGIETQYF.

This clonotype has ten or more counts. Written as DNA, the CDR3 is TGTGCCACCGGACAGGGGAGTGAAAAACTGTTTTTT. Encoded protein: CATGQGSEKLFF. The chain employs TRBV10-3 and TRBJ1-4; 9 bases align to TRBD1. The CDR3 runs 12 residues. Trimming removed 10 bases from V and 7 bases from J; junction bases left unmatched: 4. Germline values: CDR1 ENHRY, CDR2 SYGVKD.

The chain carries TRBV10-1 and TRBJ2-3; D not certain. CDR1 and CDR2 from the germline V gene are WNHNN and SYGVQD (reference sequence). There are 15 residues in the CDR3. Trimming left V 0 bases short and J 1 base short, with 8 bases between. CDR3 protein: CASSESSSGTDTQYF. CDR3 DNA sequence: TGCGCCAGCAGTGAGTCGTCATCGGGCACAGATACGCAGTATTTT.

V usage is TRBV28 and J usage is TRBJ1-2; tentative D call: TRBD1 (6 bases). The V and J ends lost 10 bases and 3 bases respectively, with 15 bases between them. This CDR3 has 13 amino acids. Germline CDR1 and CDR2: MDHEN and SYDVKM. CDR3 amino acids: CATSGQIYYGYTF. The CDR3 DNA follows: TGTGCCACCTCCGGACAGATTTACTATGGCTACACCTTC.

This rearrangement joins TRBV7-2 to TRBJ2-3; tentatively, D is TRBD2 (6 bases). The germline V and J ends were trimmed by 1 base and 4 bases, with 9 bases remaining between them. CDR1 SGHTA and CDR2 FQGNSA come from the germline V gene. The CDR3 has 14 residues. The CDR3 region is CASSLDGGADTQYF. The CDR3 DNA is TGTGCCAGCAGCTTAGACGGAGGGGCAGATACGCAGTATTTT.

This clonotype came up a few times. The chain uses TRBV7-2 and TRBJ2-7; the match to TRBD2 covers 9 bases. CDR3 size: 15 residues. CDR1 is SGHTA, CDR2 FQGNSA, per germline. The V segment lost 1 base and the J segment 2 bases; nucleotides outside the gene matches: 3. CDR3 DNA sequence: TGTGCCAGCAGCTTAGGCCGCGGGAGGGCCTACGAGCAGTACTTC. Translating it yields CASSLGRGRAYEQYF.

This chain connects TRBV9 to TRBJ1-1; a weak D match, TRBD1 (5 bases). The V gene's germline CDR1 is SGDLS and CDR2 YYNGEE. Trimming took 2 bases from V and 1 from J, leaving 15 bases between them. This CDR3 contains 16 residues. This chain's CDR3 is CASSVSPGTENTEAFF. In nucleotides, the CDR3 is TGTGCCAGCAGCGTTAGCCCCGGGACGGAGAACACTGAAGCTTTCTTT.

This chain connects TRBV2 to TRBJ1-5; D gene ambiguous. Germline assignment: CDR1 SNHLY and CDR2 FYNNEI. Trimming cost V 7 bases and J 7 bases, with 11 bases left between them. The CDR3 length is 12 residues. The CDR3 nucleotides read TGTGCCAGCATTGGGGAGAAGCAGCCCCAGCATTTT. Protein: CASIGEKQPQHF.

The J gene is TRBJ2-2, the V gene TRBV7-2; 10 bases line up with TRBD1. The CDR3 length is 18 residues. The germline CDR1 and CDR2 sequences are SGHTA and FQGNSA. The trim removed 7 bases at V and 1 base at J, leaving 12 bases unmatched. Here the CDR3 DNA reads TGTGCCAGCACCCTAAATTACCGGGACAGGGGGAACACCGGGGAGCTGTTTTTT. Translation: CASTLNYRDRGNTGELFF. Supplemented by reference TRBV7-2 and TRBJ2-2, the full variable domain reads GAGVSQSPSNKVTEKGKDVELRCDPISGHTALYWYRQSLGQGLEFLIYFQGNSAPDKSGLPSDRFSAERTGGSVSTLTIQRTQQEDSAVYLCASTLNYRDRGNTGELFFGEGSRLTVL.

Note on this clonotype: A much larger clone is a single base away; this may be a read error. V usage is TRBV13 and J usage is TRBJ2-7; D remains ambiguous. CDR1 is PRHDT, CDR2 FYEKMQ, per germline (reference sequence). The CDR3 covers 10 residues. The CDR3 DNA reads TGTGCCAGCAGGGGCTACAAGCAGTACTTC. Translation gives CASRGYKQYF.

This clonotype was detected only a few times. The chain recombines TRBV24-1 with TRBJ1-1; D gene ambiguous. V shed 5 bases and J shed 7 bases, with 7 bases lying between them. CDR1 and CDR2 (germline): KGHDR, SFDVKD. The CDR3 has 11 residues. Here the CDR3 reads CATSVDGEAFF. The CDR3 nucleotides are TGTGCCACCAGTGTGGACGGTGAAGCTTTCTTT.